Listed below are T cell receptor beta chains from one sample, sequenced in a study of blood T cell repertoires in COVID-19. Here immunoSEQ multiplex PCR was the method, and the copy in TCRdb shows in-frame clones only, minus some. The table shows 65,000 to 95,000 clones, with around nine tenths occurring only once. Sequencing input: peripheral blood. Receptors originate from a man aged 30 to 39 with acute or convalescent COVID-19. CDR3s include the opening cysteine and the closing phenylalanine or tryptophan. The D gene is left open where the match is weak. Expanded clones are given a class, and other clones once, few, many or no size at all.

v_gene	j_gene	d_gene	abundance	CDR3nt	CDR3aa
TRBV7-8	TRBJ1-5	NA	once	TGTGCCAGCAGCTTAAGCGGCAATCAGCCCCAGCATTTT	CASSLSGNQPQHF
TRBV10-2	TRBJ1-1	NA	once	TGCGCCAGCAGTGAGTCGGGGCCTCATGAAGCTTTCTTT	CASSESGPHEAFF
TRBV25-1	TRBJ1-2	NA	once	TGTGCCAGCAGTACCCACAGGGTTGGCTACACCTTC	CASSTHRVGYTF
TRBV5-1	TRBJ2-3	NA	NA	TGCGCCAGCAGCTCCCTAAAGGGACAAGACACAGATACGCAGTATTTT	CASSSLKGQDTDTQYF
TRBV6-5	TRBJ2-7	TRBD1	once	TGTGCCAGCCGATTGGAACAGGGGGCGGGGGAGCAGTACTTC	CASRLEQGAGEQYF
TRBV5-1	TRBJ1-2	TRBD1	NA	TGCGCCAGCAGCTCGGGACAGCTCAACGGGGGATATGGCTACACCTTC	CASSSGQLNGGYGYTF
TRBV7-8	TRBJ1-1	NA	NA	TGTGCCAGCAGCTTTCGGCAGGTCGCTGAAGCTTTCTTT	CASSFRQVAEAFF
TRBV6-2/TRBV6-3	TRBJ1-1	TRBD1	NA	TGTGCCAGCAGTTATCCGAGGGGGCGAGTCACTGAAGCTTTCTTT	CASSYPRGRVTEAFF
TRBV4-2	TRBJ2-7	TRBD2	NA	TGTGCCAGCAGCCAGCCAGCGGGAGCCTACGAGCAGTACTTC	CASSQPAGAYEQYF
TRBV30	TRBJ1-2	TRBD1	NA	TGTGCCTGGAATGATGGACAGGGACTCTATGGCTACACCTTC	CAWNDGQGLYGYTF
TRBV6-5	TRBJ2-2	TRBD2	once	TGTGCCAGCCTAACGGGAGGGCCAACCGGGGAGCTGTTTTTT	CASLTGGPTGELFF
TRBV5-1	TRBJ1-6	TRBD1	NA	TGCGCCAGCAGCTTGAGACAGGGTAACGATTCACCCCTCCACTTT	CASSLRQGNDSPLHF
TRBV30	TRBJ2-7	NA	few	TGTGCCTGGAGTTCAACAGGGAACGAGCAGTACTTC	CAWSSTGNEQYF
TRBV29-1	TRBJ2-3	TRBD2	NA	TGCAGCGTCGCTAGCGGGAGAAGGACAGATACGCAGTATTTT	CSVASGRRTDTQYF
TRBV7-2	TRBJ1-5	TRBD1	NA	TGTGCCAGCAGCTTGGACAGGCGCAATCAGCCCCAGCATTTT	CASSLDRRNQPQHF
TRBV28	TRBJ2-3	NA	NA	TGTGCCGGCACGGGGGATCCCCTCCCGTATTTT	CAGTGDPLPYF
TRBV20-1	TRBJ2-7	TRBD2	NA	TGCAGTGCGGGACTAGTTGAGCAGTACTTC	CSAGLVEQYF
TRBV11-2	TRBJ2-7	NA	NA	TGTGCCAGCAGCTTAGATGGTTCTCGGGAGCAGTACTTC	CASSLDGSREQYF
TRBV5-6	TRBJ2-2	TRBD2	NA	TGTGCCAGCAGCTTCGTAGCGGGAGGGCCTATGACCGGGGAGCTGTTTTTT	CASSFVAGGPMTGELFF
TRBV2	TRBJ2-2	NA	NA	TGTGCCAGCAGTGAAGGGGGCTCCCCCGGGGAGCTGTTTTTT	CASSEGGSPGELFF
TRBV5-4	TRBJ1-1	TRBD1	NA	TGTGCCAGCAGCACCCGAGACAGGGTAGTCACTGAAGCTTTCTTT	CASSTRDRVVTEAFF
TRBV27	TRBJ1-2	TRBD1	NA	TGTGCCAGCAGACCCACAGGGGGCAACTATGGCTACACCTTC	CASRPTGGNYGYTF
TRBV28	TRBJ1-5	NA	NA	TGTGCCAGCGTGGGAGGGGCCAATCAGCCCCAGCATTTT	CASVGGANQPQHF
TRBV29-1	TRBJ2-3	NA	NA	TGCAGCGTTGGGGCGACAGATACGCAGTATTTT	CSVGATDTQYF
TRBV3-1/TRBV3-2	TRBJ2-7	NA	NA	TGTGCCAGCAGCCAGGGGCGGCTCTCCTACGAGCAGTACTTC	CASSQGRLSYEQYF
TRBV7-9	TRBJ2-5	TRBD1	once	TGTGCCAGCAGCTCCCCGGACAGGGGTGAGACCCAGTACTTC	CASSSPDRGETQYF
TRBV27	TRBJ2-4	NA	NA	TGTGCCAGCAGTCCTCAAAACATTCAGTACTTC	CASSPQNIQYF
TRBV5-1	TRBJ2-5	TRBD1	few	TGCGCCAGCAGCTTGGACAGGGGAGAGACCCAGTACTTC	CASSLDRGETQYF
TRBV11-2	TRBJ2-5	NA	NA	TGTGCCAGCAGCTTATTCGCGGCAGAGACCCAGTACTTC	CASSLFAAETQYF
TRBV7-9	TRBJ1-6	NA	NA	TGTGCCAGCAACCAAGGGGGGGCGGAAGGAAGAGGATCACCCCTCCACTTT	CASNQGGAEGRGSPLHF
TRBV9	TRBJ1-6	TRBD1	NA	TGTGCCAGCAGCGTCCAACGGGACAGGGGTGATTCACCCCTCCACTTT	CASSVQRDRGDSPLHF
TRBV10-3	TRBJ2-1	TRBD2	few	TGTGCCATCGGACTAGCAGGGACCTCCTACAATGAGCAGTTCTTC	CAIGLAGTSYNEQFF
TRBV25-1	TRBJ1-4	TRBD1	NA	TGTGCCAGCAGCCCCGGGACAGGGGGAGTCGGAAAACTGTTTTTT	CASSPGTGGVGKLFF
TRBV30	TRBJ1-5	TRBD1	NA	TGTGCCTGGAGTACATTATCCGGGACAGGGTATCAGCCCCAGCATTTT	CAWSTLSGTGYQPQHF
TRBV30	TRBJ1-1	NA	NA	TGTGCCTGGAGCGGAGGAGGGGCTCCTGAAGCTTTCTTT	CAWSGGGAPEAFF
TRBV5-4	TRBJ2-1	TRBD2	NA	TGTGCCAGCAGCCTTGGGGGACTAGCGGGTTACAATGAGCAGTTCTTC	CASSLGGLAGYNEQFF
TRBV28	TRBJ1-1	NA	NA	TGTGCCAGCTACCAGGACAGCATGAACACTGAAGCTTTCTTT	CASYQDSMNTEAFF
TRBV29-1	TRBJ2-3	NA	NA	TGCAGCGTTGTCCGGGACTTGGGCACAGATACGCAGTATTTT	CSVVRDLGTDTQYF
TRBV5-1	TRBJ2-7	TRBD2	once	TGCGCCAGCAGCTTGGAAAGACTAGCTGGCGAGCAGTACTTC	CASSLERLAGEQYF
TRBV21-1	TRBJ1-4	NA	NA	TGTGCCAGCAGCAAAACCGGGACAGGAGCTAATGAAAAACTGTTTTTT	CASSKTGTGANEKLFF
TRBV5-6	TRBJ1-5	NA	NA	TGTGCCAGCAGCTTAAAAAGCGGCAATCAGCCCCAGCATTTT	CASSLKSGNQPQHF
TRBV30	TRBJ2-7	TRBD2	NA	TGTGCCTGGGACGAACGAACGGGGGGCGAGCAGTACTTC	CAWDERTGGEQYF